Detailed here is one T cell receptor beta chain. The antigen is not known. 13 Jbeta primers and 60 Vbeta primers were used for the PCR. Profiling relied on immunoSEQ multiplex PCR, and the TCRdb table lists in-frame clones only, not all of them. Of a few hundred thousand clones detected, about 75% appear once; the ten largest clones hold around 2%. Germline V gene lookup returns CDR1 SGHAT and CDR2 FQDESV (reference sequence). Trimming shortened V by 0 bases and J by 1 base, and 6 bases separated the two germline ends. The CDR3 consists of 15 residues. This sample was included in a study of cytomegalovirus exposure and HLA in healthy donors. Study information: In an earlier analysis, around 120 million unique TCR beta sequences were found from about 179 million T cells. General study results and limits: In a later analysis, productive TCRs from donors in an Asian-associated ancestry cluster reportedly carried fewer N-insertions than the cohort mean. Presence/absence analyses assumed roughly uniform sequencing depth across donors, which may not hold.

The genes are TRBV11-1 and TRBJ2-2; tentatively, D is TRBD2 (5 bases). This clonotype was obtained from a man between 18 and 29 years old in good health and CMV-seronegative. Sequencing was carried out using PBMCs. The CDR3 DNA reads TGTGCCAGCAGCTTAGCGGGAGTGAACACCGGGGAGCTGTTTTTT. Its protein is CASSLAGVNTGELFF.